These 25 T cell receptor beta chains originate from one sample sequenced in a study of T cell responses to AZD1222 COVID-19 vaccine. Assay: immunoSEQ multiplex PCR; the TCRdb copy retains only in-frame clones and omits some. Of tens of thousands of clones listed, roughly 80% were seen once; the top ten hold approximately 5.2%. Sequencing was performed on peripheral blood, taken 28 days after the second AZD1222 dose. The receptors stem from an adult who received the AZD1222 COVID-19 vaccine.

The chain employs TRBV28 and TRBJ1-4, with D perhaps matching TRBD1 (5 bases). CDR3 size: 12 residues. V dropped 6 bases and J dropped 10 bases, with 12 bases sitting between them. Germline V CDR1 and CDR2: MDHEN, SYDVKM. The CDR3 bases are TGTGCCAGCAGGGGGGGTTCGGGAAAACTGTTTTTT. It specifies CASRGGSGKLFF.

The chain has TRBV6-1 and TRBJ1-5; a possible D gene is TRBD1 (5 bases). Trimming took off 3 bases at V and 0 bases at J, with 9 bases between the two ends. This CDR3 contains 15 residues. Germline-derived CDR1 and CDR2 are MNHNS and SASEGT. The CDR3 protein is CASSEGVYSNQPQHF. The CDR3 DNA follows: TGTGCCAGCAGTGAGGGGGTGTATAGCAATCAGCCCCAGCATTTT.

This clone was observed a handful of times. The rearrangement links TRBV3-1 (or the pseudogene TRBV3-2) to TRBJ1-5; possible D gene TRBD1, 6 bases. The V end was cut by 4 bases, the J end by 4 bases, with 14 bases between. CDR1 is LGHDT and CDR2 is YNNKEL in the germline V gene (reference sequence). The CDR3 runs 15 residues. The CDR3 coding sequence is TGTGCCAGCAGCCCTGCGGGGGGCGGTAATCAGCCCCAGCATTTT. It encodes CASSPAGGGNQPQHF.

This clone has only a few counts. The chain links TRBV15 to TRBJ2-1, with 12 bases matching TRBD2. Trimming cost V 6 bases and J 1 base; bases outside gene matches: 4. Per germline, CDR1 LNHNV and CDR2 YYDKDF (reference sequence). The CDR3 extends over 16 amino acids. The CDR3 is CATRRTSGNSYNEQFF. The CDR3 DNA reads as TGTGCCACCAGAAGGACTAGCGGGAATTCCTACAATGAGCAGTTCTTC.

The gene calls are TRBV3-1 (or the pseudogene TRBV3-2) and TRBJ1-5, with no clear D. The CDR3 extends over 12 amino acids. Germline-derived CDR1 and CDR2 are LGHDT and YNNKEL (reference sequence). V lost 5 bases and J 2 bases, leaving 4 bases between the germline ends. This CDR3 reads CASSYGNQPQHF. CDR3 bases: TGTGCCAGCAGCTATGGCAATCAGCCCCAGCATTTT.

DNA of the CDR3: TGTGCCAGCAGTTACTCGTCAGGGGATGGCTACACCTTC. This sequence encodes CASSYSSGDGYTF. This rearrangement joins TRBV6-5 to TRBJ1-2; the D gene is possibly TRBD1 (6 bases). Looked up from germline, CDR1 is MNHEY and CDR2 is SVGAGI. V was shortened by 0 bases and J by 6 bases, with 8 bases between the two germline ends. The CDR3 covers 13 residues.

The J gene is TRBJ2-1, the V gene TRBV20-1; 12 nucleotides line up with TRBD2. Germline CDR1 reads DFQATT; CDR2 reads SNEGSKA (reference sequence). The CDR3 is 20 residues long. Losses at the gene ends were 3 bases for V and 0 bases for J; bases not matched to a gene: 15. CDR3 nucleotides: TGCAGTGCTAGTCTTCGGGCAGAGACTAGCGGGGGTTCCTCCTACAATGAGCAGTTCTTC. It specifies CSASLRAETSGGSSYNEQFF.

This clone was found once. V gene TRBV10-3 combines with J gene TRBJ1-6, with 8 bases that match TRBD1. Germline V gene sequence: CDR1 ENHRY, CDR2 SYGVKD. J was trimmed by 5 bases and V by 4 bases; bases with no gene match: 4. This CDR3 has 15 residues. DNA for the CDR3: TGTGCCATCAGTGGGGGACAGGCTAATAATTCACCCCTCCACTTT. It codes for CAISGGQANNSPLHF.

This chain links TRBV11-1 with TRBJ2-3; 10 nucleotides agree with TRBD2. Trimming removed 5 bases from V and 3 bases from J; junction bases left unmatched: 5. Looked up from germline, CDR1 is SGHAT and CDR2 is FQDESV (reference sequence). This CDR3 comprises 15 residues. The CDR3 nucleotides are TGTGCCAGCAGCCCCCGGACTAGCGGAACAGATACGCAGTATTTT. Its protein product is CASSPRTSGTDTQYF.

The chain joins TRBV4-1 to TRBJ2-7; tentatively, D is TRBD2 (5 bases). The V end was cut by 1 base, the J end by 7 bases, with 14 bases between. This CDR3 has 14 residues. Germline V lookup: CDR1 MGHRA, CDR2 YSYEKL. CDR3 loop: CASSQGFGVEEQYV. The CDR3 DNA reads TGCGCCAGCAGCCAAGGATTCGGGGTTGAGGAGCAGTACGTC.

In nucleotides, the CDR3 is TGTGCCAGCAGTTACGGGGGCACAGATACGCAGTATTTT. Protein: CASSYGGTDTQYF. The chain employs TRBV6-5 and TRBJ2-3; D not resolved. Per the germline V gene, CDR1 is MNHEY and CDR2 is SVGAGI. Trimming removed 2 bases from V and 1 base from J, with 4 bases in between. The CDR3 has 13 amino acids.

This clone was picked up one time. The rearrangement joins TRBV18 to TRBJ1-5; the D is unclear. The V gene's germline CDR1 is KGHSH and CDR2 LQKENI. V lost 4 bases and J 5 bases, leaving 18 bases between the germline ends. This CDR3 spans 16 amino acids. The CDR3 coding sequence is TGTGCCAGCTCACAGAGAAGGGTCTCCAGCCATCAGCCCCAGCATTTT. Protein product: CASSQRRVSSHQPQHF.

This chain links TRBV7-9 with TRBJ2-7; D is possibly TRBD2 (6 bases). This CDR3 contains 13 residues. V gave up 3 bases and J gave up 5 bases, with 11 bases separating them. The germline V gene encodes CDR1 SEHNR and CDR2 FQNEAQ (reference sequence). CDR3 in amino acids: CASSFHGGNEQYV. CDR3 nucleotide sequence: TGTGCCAGCAGCTTTCATGGGGGGAACGAGCAGTACGTC.

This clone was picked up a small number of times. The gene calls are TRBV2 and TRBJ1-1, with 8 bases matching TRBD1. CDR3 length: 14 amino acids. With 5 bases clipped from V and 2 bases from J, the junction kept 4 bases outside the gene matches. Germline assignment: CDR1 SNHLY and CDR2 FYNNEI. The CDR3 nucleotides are TGTGCCAGCAGTCGGGACAGGTTTAACACTGAAGCTTTCTTT. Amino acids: CASSRDRFNTEAFF.

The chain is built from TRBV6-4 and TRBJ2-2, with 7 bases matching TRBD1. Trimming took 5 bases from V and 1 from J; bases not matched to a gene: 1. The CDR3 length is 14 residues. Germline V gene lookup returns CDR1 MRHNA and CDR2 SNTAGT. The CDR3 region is CASSRQGNTGELFF. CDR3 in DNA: TGTGCCAGCAGTCGACAGGGGAACACCGGGGAGCTGTTTTTT.

The CDR3 bases are TGTGCCAGCAGTCGCCCGCCGACACTCGAGCAGTACTTC. Encoded protein: CASSRPPTLEQYF. The chain recombines TRBV28 with TRBJ2-7, with D uncertain. The CDR3 covers 13 residues. Between the trimmed V and J ends, which lost 5 bases and 6 bases, there was a span of 14 bases. CDR1 and CDR2 (germline): MDHEN, SYDVKM.

CDR3 amino acids: CASSVGLKGETQYF. CDR3 coding DNA: TGTGCCAGCAGCGTGGGACTCAAGGGAGAGACCCAGTACTTC. The V call is TRBV9, the J call TRBJ2-5; possible D gene TRBD2, 6 bases. The length of the CDR3 is 14 residues. V was clipped by 2 bases and J by 4 bases, with 12 bases between them. CDR1 and CDR2 from the germline V gene are SGDLS and YYNGEE.

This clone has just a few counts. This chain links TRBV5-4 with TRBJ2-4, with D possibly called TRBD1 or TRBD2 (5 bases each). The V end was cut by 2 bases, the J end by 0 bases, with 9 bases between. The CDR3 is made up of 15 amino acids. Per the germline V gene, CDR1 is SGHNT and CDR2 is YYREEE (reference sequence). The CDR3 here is CASSLGDLAKNIQYF. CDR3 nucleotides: TGTGCCAGCAGCTTAGGGGACCTAGCCAAAAACATTCAGTACTTC. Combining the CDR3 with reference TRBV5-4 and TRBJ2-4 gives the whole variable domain ETGVTQSPTHLIKTRGQQVTLRCSSQSGHNTVSWYQQALGQGPQFIFQYYREEENGRGNFPPRFSGLQFPNYSSELNVNALELDDSALYLCASSLGDLAKNIQYFGAGTRLSVL.

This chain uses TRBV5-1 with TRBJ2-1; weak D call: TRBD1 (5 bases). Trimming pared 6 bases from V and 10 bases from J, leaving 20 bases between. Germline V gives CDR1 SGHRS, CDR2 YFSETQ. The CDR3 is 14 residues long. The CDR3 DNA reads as TGCGCCAGCACCTTATGGGATGGGGCCCAGGAGCAGTTCTTC. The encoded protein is CASTLWDGAQEQFF. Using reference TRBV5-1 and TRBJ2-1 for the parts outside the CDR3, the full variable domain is KAGVTQTPRYLIKTRGQQVTLSCSPISGHRSVSWYQQTPGQGLQFLFEYFSETQRNKGNFPGRFSGRQFSNSRSEMNVSTLELGDSALYLCASTLWDGAQEQFFGPGTRLTVL.

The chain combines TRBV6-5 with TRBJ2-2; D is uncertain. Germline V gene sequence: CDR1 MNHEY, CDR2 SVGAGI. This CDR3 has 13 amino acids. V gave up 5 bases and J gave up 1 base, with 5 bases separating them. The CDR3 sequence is CASSLRNTGELFF. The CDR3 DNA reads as TGTGCCAGCAGTCTGAGGAACACCGGGGAGCTGTTTTTT.

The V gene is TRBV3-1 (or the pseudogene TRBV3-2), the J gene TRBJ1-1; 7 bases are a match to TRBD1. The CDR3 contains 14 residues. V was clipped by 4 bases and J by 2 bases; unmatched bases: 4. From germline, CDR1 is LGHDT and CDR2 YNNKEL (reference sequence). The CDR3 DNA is TGTGCCAGCAGCCTAGGACAGGCCAACACTGAAGCTTTCTTT. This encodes CASSLGQANTEAFF.

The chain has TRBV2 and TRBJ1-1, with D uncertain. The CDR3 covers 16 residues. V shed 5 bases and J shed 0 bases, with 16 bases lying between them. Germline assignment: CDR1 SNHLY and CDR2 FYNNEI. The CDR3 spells CASSQGWGYVNTEAFF. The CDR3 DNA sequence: TGTGCCAGCAGTCAAGGGTGGGGATATGTGAACACTGAAGCTTTCTTT.

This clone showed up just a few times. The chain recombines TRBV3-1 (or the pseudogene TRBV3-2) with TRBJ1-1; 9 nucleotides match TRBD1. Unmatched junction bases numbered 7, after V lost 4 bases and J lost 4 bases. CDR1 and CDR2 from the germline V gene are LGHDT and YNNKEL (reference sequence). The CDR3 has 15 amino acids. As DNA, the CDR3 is TGTGCCAGCAGCCCAAACAGGGGGCTTTTCACTGAAGCTTTCTTT. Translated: CASSPNRGLFTEAFF.

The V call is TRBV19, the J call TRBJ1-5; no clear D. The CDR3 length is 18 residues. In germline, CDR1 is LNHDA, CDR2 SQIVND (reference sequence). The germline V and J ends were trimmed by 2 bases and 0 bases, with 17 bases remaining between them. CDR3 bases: TGTGCCAGTAGTATAATGGGGTTCGGGCAGTCTAGCAATCAGCCCCAGCATTTT. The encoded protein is CASSIMGFGQSSNQPQHF. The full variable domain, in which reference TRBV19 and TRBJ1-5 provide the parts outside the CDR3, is DGGITQSPKYLFRKEGQNVTLSCEQNLNHDAMYWYRQDPGQGLRLIYYSQIVNDFQKGDIAEGYSVSREKKESFPLTVTSAQKNPTAFYLCASSIMGFGQSSNQPQHFGDGTRLSIL.

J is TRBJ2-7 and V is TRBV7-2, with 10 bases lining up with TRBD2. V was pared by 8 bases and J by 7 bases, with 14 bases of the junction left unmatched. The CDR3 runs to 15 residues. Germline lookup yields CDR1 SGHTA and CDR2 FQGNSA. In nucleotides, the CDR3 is TGTGCCAGCTTCAAGGGGCCTAGCGGGAGCAGTGAGCAGTACTTC. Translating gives CASFKGPSGSSEQYF. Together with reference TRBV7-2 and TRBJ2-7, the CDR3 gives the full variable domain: GAGVSQSPSNKVTEKGKDVELRCDPISGHTALYWYRQSLGQGLEFLIYFQGNSAPDKSGLPSDRFSAERTGGSVSTLTIQRTQQEDSAVYLCASFKGPSGSSEQYFGPGTRLTVT.